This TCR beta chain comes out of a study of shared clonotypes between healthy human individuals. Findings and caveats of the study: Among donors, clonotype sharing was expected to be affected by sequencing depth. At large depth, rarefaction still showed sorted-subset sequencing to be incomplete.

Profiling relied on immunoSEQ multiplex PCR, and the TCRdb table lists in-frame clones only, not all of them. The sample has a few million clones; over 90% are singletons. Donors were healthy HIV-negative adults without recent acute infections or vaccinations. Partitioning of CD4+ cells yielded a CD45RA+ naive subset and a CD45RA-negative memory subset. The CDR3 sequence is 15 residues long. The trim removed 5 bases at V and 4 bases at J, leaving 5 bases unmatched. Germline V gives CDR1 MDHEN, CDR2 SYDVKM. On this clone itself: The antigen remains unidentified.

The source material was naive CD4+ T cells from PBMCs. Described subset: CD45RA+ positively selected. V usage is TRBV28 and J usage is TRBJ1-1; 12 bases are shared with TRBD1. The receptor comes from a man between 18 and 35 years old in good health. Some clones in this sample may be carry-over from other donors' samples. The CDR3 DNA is TGTGCCAGCAGTCCTGGGGACAGGGGGCTCACTGAAGCTTTCTTT. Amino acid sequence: CASSPGDRGLTEAFF.